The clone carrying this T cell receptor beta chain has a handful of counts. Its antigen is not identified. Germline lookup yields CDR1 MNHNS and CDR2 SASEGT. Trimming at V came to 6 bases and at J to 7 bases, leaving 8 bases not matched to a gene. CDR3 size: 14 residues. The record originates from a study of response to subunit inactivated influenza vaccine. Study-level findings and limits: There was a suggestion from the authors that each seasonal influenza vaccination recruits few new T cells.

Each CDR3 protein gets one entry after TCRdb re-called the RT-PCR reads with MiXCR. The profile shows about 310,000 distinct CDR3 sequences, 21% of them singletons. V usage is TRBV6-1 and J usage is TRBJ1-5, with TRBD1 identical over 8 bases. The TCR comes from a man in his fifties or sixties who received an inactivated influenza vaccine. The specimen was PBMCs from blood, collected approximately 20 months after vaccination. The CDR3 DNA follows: TGTGCCAGCAGCCCGAATGGACAGGGCCAGCCCCAGCATTTT. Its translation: CASSPNGQGQPQHF.